What follows is one T cell receptor (beta chain) and its context. The antigen is undetermined. Additional DNA sequences in this sample encode the identical CDR3. The entry originates in a study of T cell clones after liver transplantation. Study at large: A pre-transplant mixed lymphocyte reaction with TCRbeta sequencing defined graft-donor-reactive clones followed in post-transplant blood. At least one year of complete immunosuppression withdrawal without enzymes over twice normal defined tolerance. Study conclusions and caveats: Circulating graft-donor-reactive CD4 TCRbeta sequences fell significantly post-transplant in most of the 8 subjects. In a couple of subjects, few donor cells limited the measurable donor-reactive repertoire.

Generated by immunoSEQ multiplex PCR, the TCRdb table keeps only in-frame clones and is missing some. The table has roughly 57,000 clones, 71% seen once. Per the germline V gene, CDR1 is SGHRS and CDR2 is YFSETQ. V gave up 0 bases and J gave up 3 bases; unmatched junction bases: 2. The CDR3 runs to 14 residues. The chain uses TRBV5-1 and TRBJ1-2, with 7 bases aligning to TRBD1. This sample comprised CD4+ T cells from blood, obtained before liver transplant. The sequence derives from a human donor who received a liver transplant. The CDR3, as DNA: TGCGCCAGCAGCTTGGGCGACAGGGACTATGGCTACACCTTC. Translating gives CASSLGDRDYGYTF.